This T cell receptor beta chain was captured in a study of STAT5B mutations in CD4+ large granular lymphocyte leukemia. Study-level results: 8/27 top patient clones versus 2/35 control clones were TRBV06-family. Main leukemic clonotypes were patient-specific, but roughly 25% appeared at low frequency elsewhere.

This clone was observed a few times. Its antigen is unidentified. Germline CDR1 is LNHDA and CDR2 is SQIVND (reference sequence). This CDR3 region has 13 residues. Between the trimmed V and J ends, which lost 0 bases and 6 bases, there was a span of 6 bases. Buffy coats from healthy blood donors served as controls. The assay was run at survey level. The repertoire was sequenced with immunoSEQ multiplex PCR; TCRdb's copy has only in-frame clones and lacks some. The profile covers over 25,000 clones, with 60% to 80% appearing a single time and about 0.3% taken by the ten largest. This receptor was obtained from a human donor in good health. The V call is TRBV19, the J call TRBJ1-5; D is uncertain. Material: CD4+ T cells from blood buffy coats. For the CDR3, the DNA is TGTGCCAGTAGTATAGATCTTGGTCAGCCCCAGCATTTT. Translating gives CASSIDLGQPQHF.